This T cell receptor beta chain was profiled in a study of human T cells and chemical hapten exposure. For the study at large: Small differences in pooled library volume mainly drove the variation in TCR yields per sample.

V lost 0 bases and J lost 2, with 10 bases in between. The CDR3 runs to 15 residues. Germline lookup yields CDR1 SGHAT and CDR2 FQNNGV. Unique molecular identifiers were attached to individual cDNA molecules within the library. Authors' analysis steps: From around 20,000 to 690,000 TCRs were found per sample, with a median of approximately 92,000. Each CDR3 protein is one row after TCRdb ran MiXCR on the RACE reads. TCRdb, not the authors, supplied the V and J calls. The sample yields 45,000 or so distinct CDR3 sequences, around 4.5% seen once. Study conclusions and caveats: The study found that DPC sensitization did not change TCRs above 1 in 1000 frequency.

This clonotype came up many times. Its antigen is not known. Noted time point: healthy volunteer bleed at 2 weeks. The study extracted total RNA from unfractionated whole blood. The rearrangement joins TRBV11-2 to TRBJ1-1, with D perhaps matching TRBD1 (5 bases). Source material: whole blood. The receptor comes from a human donor in good health. Some clones in this sample may be carry-over from other donors' samples. The CDR3 DNA follows: TGTGCCAGCAGCTTAGATAGGGGCCCAAACACTGAAGCTTTCTTT. Its translation: CASSLDRGPNTEAFF.